This T cell receptor beta chain was captured in a study of response to subunit inactivated influenza vaccine. Study results and caveats: The authors suggested that every seasonal influenza vaccination recruits few new T cells.

CDR1 DFQATT and CDR2 SNEGSKA come from the germline V gene (reference sequence). V was clipped by 6 bases and J by 4 bases; unmatched bases: 8. The CDR3 consists of 15 residues. In the case of this clonotype: The antigen is unknown.

TCRdb re-derived calls from the RT-PCR reads in MiXCR, one entry per CDR3 protein. In the table there are 500,000 to 650,000 distinct CDR3 sequences, approximately 7.7% of which are singletons. This sequence was found in a man in his fifties or sixties who received an inactivated influenza vaccine. V is TRBV20-1 and J is TRBJ1-6, with 8 bases lining up with TRBD1. Specimen: PBMCs from blood, collected 23 months after vaccination. The CDR3: CSAPGQGSYNSPLHF. The CDR3 coding sequence is TGCAGTGCCCCCGGACAGGGATCTTATAATTCACCCCTCCACTTT.